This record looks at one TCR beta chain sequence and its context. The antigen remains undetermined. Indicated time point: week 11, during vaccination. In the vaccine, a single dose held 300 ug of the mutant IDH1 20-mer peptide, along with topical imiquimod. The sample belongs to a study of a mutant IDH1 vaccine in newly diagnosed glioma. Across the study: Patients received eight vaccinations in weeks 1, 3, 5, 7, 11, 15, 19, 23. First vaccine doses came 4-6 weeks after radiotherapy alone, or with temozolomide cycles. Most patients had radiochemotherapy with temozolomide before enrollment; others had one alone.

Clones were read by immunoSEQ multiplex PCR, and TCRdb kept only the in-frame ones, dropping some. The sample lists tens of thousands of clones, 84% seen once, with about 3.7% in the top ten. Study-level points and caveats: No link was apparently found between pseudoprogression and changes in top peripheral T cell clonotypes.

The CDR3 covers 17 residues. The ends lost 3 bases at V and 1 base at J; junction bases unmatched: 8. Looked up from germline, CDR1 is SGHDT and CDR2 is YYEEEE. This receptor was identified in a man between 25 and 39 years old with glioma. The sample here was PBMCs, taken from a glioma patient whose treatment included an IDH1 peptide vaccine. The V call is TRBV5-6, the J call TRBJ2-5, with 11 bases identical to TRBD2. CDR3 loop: CASSSRTSGLLQETQYF. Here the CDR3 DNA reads TGTGCCAGCAGCTCCCGGACTAGCGGGCTGCTCCAAGAGACCCAGTACTTC.